The TCR beta chain described here comes from a study of OX40 agonist ivuxolimab in advanced cancers. Looking at the study overall: Ivuxolimab is a fully human IgG2 antibody that activates OX40 (CD134). Dose-escalation patients had hepatocellular carcinoma, melanoma, renal cell or head and neck cancer. Patients received intravenous ivuxolimab every 2 weeks at 0.01 to 10 mg/kg.

This CDR3 spans 14 amino acids. The germline V and J ends were trimmed by 3 bases and 5 bases, with 13 bases remaining between them. Germline-derived CDR1 and CDR2 are KGHSH and LQKENI. The assay was immunoSEQ multiplex PCR, and TCRdb's table has in-frame clones only and misses some. Of some 59,000 clones listed, 90% were seen once; the top ten hold approximately 4.6%. The specimen comprised CD4+ or CD8+ T cells sorted from blood, sampled in a trial of the OX40 agonist ivuxolimab. The gene calls are TRBV18 and TRBJ2-5; maybe TRBD1 (5 bases). The sequence was collected from an adult with an advanced solid tumor such as melanoma, head and neck, liver or kidney cancer. CDR3 nucleotide sequence: TGTGCCAGCTCACCGGGGCAGGGTTTTGAGACCCAGTACTTC. This encodes CASSPGQGFETQYF.